These 26 T cell receptor beta chains came from one sample sequenced in a study of regulatory dendritic cells for organ transplantation. TCRdb's table, derived via immunoSEQ multiplex PCR, lists solely in-frame clones and lacks some. The data hold approximately 28,000 clones, with more than 70% observed a single time. Sequencing was carried out using naive CD8+ T cells from blood. Specified subset: CD45RA+ naive T cells. The receptors shown here come from a human donor in good health.

In nucleotides, the CDR3 is TGTGCCAGCAGCTTACGGTACAGCTCTATAATCTCTGGAAACACCATATATTTT. Protein: CASSLRYSSIISGNTIYF. The chain recombines TRBV11-3 with TRBJ1-3; D call uncertain. The V gene lost 2 bases and the J gene lost 0 bases, with 17 bases spanning the gap. CDR1 and CDR2 (germline): SGHNT, YENEEA. The CDR3 has 18 residues. Based on the CDR3 plus reference TRBV11-3 and TRBJ1-3, the full variable domain is EAGVVQSPRYKIIEKKQPVAFWCNPISGHNTLYWYLQNLGQGPELLIRYENEEAVDDSQLPKDRFSAERLKGVDSTLKIQPAELGDSAVYLCASSLRYSSIISGNTIYFGEGSWLTVV.

With regard to this clone: Other DNA sequences in the sample encode the same CDR3. The V and J genes are TRBV9 and TRBJ2-7; a weak D match, TRBD1 (5 bases). The germline V and J ends were trimmed by 2 bases and 6 bases, with 12 bases remaining between them. CDR3 length: 13 residues. Germline assignment: CDR1 SGDLS and CDR2 YYNGEE. The CDR3: CASSVGQGGEQYF. The CDR3 bases are TGTGCCAGCAGCGTGGGCCAGGGTGGCGAGCAGTACTTC. Together with reference TRBV9 and TRBJ2-7, the CDR3 gives the full variable domain: DSGVTQTPKHLITATGQRVTLRCSPRSGDLSVYWYQQSLDQGLQFLIQYYNGEERAKGNILERFSAQQFPDLHSELNLSSLELGDSALYFCASSVGQGGEQYFGPGTRLTVT.

The chain couples TRBV7-8 to TRBJ2-7; 9 nucleotides line up with TRBD2. The CDR3 runs 14 residues. Looked up from germline, CDR1 is SGHVS and CDR2 is FQNEAQ. J gave up 5 bases and V 3 bases, and 5 bases lay outside the gene matches. This CDR3 is CASSFFSGGNEQYF. As DNA, the CDR3 is TGTGCCAGCAGCTTTTTTAGCGGGGGAAACGAGCAGTACTTC.

This sequence joins TRBV2 and TRBJ2-7, with 12 bases fitting TRBD2. V was clipped by 7 bases and J by 1 base; unmatched bases: 5. This CDR3 region has 15 residues. Per the germline V gene, CDR1 is SNHLY and CDR2 is FYNNEI. CDR3 loop: CASKLLAGGSYEQYF. The CDR3 nucleotides are TGTGCCAGCAAGCTACTAGCGGGGGGATCCTACGAGCAGTACTTC.

The rearrangement links TRBV5-6 to TRBJ2-7; 8 positions agree with TRBD2. V trimming: 4 bases; J trimming: 1 base; junction bases outside the gene matches: 7. This CDR3 comprises 15 residues. The germline gives CDR1 SGHDT, CDR2 YYEEEE. The CDR3 nucleotides read TGTGCCAGCAGCCTAGGGCGGGGGGCGTCCTACGAGCAGTACTTC. Translated, it gives CASSLGRGASYEQYF.

The V call is TRBV5-4, the J call TRBJ2-7; perhaps TRBD1 as D (6 bases). The CDR3 runs 13 residues. V was trimmed by 4 bases and J by 3 bases, leaving 11 bases between them. Germline CDR1 and CDR2: SGHNT and YYREEE (reference sequence). CDR3 DNA: TGTGCCAGCAGCGCAGGACAGATCTACGAGCAGTACTTC. This codes for CASSAGQIYEQYF. Together with reference TRBV5-4 and TRBJ2-7, the CDR3 gives the full variable domain: ETGVTQSPTHLIKTRGQQVTLRCSSQSGHNTVSWYQQALGQGPQFIFQYYREEENGRGNFPPRFSGLQFPNYSSELNVNALELDDSALYLCASSAGQIYEQYFGPGTRLTVT.

CDR3 protein: CASSLGTTTNEKLFF. CDR3 nucleotides: TGTGCCAGCAGCCTAGGGACAACAACTAATGAAAAACTGTTTTTT. The chain is built from TRBV7-8 and TRBJ1-4, with D tentatively TRBD1 (6 bases). The germline V and J ends were trimmed by 5 bases and 0 bases, with 10 bases remaining between them. This CDR3 comprises 15 residues. CDR1 is SGHVS, CDR2 FQNEAQ, per germline.

The chain carries TRBV13 and TRBJ1-3, with D possibly being TRBD1 (6 bases). V lost 3 bases and J lost 1, with 7 bases in between. Per the germline V gene, CDR1 is PRHDT and CDR2 is FYEKMQ (reference sequence). The CDR3 is 14 amino acids. CDR3 in amino acids: CASSFQGSGNTIYF. The CDR3 bases are TGTGCCAGCAGCTTCCAGGGGTCTGGAAACACCATATATTTT.

The J gene is TRBJ2-2, the V gene TRBV29-1, with 7 bases aligning to TRBD2. Germline assignment: CDR1 SQVTM and CDR2 ANQGSEA. This CDR3 region has 13 residues. V lost 3 bases to trimming and J lost 5 bases; unmatched junction nucleotides: 3. DNA of the CDR3: TGCAGCGTTGAGACGGGGGGTACCGGGGAGCTGTTTTTT. This translates into CSVETGGTGELFF.

The rearrangement links TRBV29-1 to TRBJ1-1, with TRBD1 identical over 9 bases. V gave up 0 bases and J gave up 9 bases; unmatched junction bases: 2. CDR1 is SQVTM, CDR2 ANQGSEA, per germline. The length of the CDR3 is 12 residues. The CDR3 nucleotides read TGCAGCGTTGAAGAGACAGGGGGACAAGCTTTCTTT. Encoded protein: CSVEETGGQAFF. Full variable domain (rest looked up from reference TRBV29-1 and TRBJ1-1): SAVISQKPSRDICQRGTSLTIQCQVDSQVTMMFWYRQQPGQSLTLIATANQGSEATYESGFVIDKFPISRPNLTFSTLTVSNMSPEDSSIYLCSVEETGGQAFFGQGTRLTVV.

The chain uses TRBV6-5 and TRBJ2-5; 8 nucleotides align to TRBD1. Germline assignment: CDR1 MNHEY and CDR2 SVGAGI. The CDR3 runs 16 residues. V dropped 4 bases and J dropped 2; count of bases not matched to a gene: 9. CDR3 DNA: TGTGCCAGCAGTTCACCCGGGACAGGAGGGCAAGAGACCCAGTACTTC. Its translation is CASSSPGTGGQETQYF.

This clone was recorded once. This chain uses TRBV4-1 with TRBJ2-7; 9 bases align to TRBD2. The trim removed 2 bases at V and 4 bases at J, leaving 6 bases unmatched. Germline-derived CDR1 and CDR2 are MGHRA and YSYEKL. CDR3 length equals 15 residues. As DNA, the CDR3 is TGCGCCAGCAGCCAATCGCGGGGGGGCGGGTACGAGCAGTACTTC. Its protein product is CASSQSRGGGYEQYF.

The genes are TRBV5-1 and TRBJ1-1, with no clear D. In germline, CDR1 is SGHRS, CDR2 YFSETQ. V was shortened by 8 bases and J by 1 base, with 9 bases between the two germline ends. CDR3 length: 12 residues. The DNA of the CDR3 is TGCGCCAGTAGTATCACGAACACTGAAGCTTTCTTT. Translated, it gives CASSITNTEAFF.

The chain employs TRBV5-1 and TRBJ1-1; D ambiguous. Germline V CDR1 and CDR2: SGHRS, YFSETQ. V was pared by 3 bases and J by 3 bases, with 12 bases between. This CDR3 has 14 amino acids. DNA for the CDR3: TGCGCCAGCAGCTATGAGGTGGGAGACACTGAAGCTTTCTTT. Protein sequence: CASSYEVGDTEAFF. The entire variable domain, with the rest obtained from reference TRBV5-1 and TRBJ1-1, is as follows: KAGVTQTPRYLIKTRGQQVTLSCSPISGHRSVSWYQQTPGQGLQFLFEYFSETQRNKGNFPGRFSGRQFSNSRSEMNVSTLELGDSALYLCASSYEVGDTEAFFGQGTRLTVV.

This chain joins TRBV6-5 and TRBJ1-2, with a weak D call TRBD1 (6 bases). V was shortened by 0 bases and J by 6 bases, with 14 bases between the two germline ends. The germline V gene has CDR1 MNHEY and CDR2 SVGAGI. The CDR3 covers 15 residues. This chain's CDR3 is CASSYSGGPGNGYTF. In DNA form, the CDR3 reads TGTGCCAGCAGTTACTCGGGGGGGCCTGGAAATGGCTACACCTTC.

The chain's CDR3 is CASSQRGGGDEQYF. CDR3 nucleotides: TGTGCCAGCAGCCAGAGAGGGGGGGGCGACGAGCAGTACTTC. The gene calls are TRBV11-2 and TRBJ2-7, with TRBD2 as a possible D gene (7 bases). Trimming shortened V by 5 bases and J by 5 bases, and 16 bases separated the two germline ends. The CDR3 is 14 residues long. Germline V gene data show CDR1 as SGHAT and CDR2 as FQNNGV.

This chain links TRBV4-1 with TRBJ2-1, with a weak D call TRBD1 (5 bases). Trimming took 0 bases from V and 15 from J, leaving 12 bases between them. The CDR3 is 12 residues long. Germline assignment: CDR1 MGHRA and CDR2 YSYEKL. Here the CDR3 reads CASSQDGAGRFF. The CDR3 coding sequence is TGCGCCAGCAGCCAAGATGGGGCAGGGCGGTTCTTC.

J is TRBJ2-5 and V is TRBV6-1; 7 nucleotides agree with TRBD1. Germline V CDR1 and CDR2: MNHNS, SASEGT. CDR3 length: 14 residues. Trimming took 11 bases from V and 1 from J; bases not matched to a gene: 10. DNA of the CDR3: TGTGCCTCAACTCCCGGGACAGTCCAAGAGACCCAGTACTTC. Amino acid sequence: CASTPGTVQETQYF.

The chain couples TRBV4-3 to TRBJ2-5, with TRBD2 matching 10 bases. V lost 0 bases and J lost 5; bases outside the gene matches: 6. The CDR3 extends over 16 amino acids. The germline V gene encodes CDR1 LGHNA and CDR2 YSLEER. CDR3 loop: CASSQDGAGGQETQYF. CDR3 nucleotide sequence: TGCGCCAGCAGCCAAGATGGAGCGGGGGGGCAGGAGACCCAGTACTTC.

The chain employs TRBV9 and TRBJ2-2, with 9 bases that match TRBD2. The CDR3 is made up of 16 amino acids. Germline assignment: CDR1 SGDLS and CDR2 YYNGEE. The V and J ends lost 3 bases and 0 bases, in that order; junction bases with no gene match: 3. CDR3 sequence: CASSAGTSSNTGELFF. Written as DNA, the CDR3 is TGTGCCAGCAGCGCCGGGACTAGCTCGAACACCGGGGAGCTGTTTTTT.

The rearrangement joins TRBV9 to TRBJ2-3, with TRBD2 matching 14 bases. Unmatched junction bases numbered 16, after V lost 0 bases and J lost 7 bases. Germline CDR1 is SGDLS and CDR2 is YYNGEE. CDR3 length equals 20 residues. The CDR3 DNA reads as TGTGCCAGCAGCGTAGAACCCTGGACTAGCGGGGGGTGGATTTCGAATACGCAGTATTTT. Its translation: CASSVEPWTSGGWISNTQYF.

This rearrangement joins TRBV9 to TRBJ2-7, with TRBD1 matching 10 bases. The CDR3 spans 14 residues. The V segment lost 9 bases and the J segment 0 bases; nucleotides outside the gene matches: 6. The germline CDR1 and CDR2 sequences are SGDLS and YYNGEE. The CDR3 sequence is CATTGQGSSYEQYF. CDR3 DNA sequence: TGTGCCACCACGGGACAGGGGAGCTCCTACGAGCAGTACTTC.

V and J are TRBV19 and TRBJ2-1, with 9 positions matching TRBD1. The length of the CDR3 is 15 residues. V lost 7 bases, J lost 6 bases, and 10 bases stayed unmatched. CDR1 LNHDA and CDR2 SQIVND come from the germline V gene (reference sequence). CDR3 bases: TGTGCCAGTACCCACCCCGGGACAGGGATCAATGAGCAGTTCTTC. It is translated as CASTHPGTGINEQFF.

The gene calls are TRBV7-9 and TRBJ2-1; possible D gene TRBD1, 6 bases. Germline V gene lookup returns CDR1 SEHNR and CDR2 FQNEAQ (reference sequence). The V gene lost 1 base and the J gene lost 4 bases, with 8 bases spanning the gap. The length of the CDR3 is 14 residues. The chain's CDR3 is CASSLEDSYNEQFF. CDR3 sequence (DNA): TGTGCCAGCAGCTTAGAGGACAGTTACAATGAGCAGTTCTTC. Together with reference TRBV7-9 and TRBJ2-1, the CDR3 gives the full variable domain: DTGVSQNPRHKITKRGQNVTFRCDPISEHNRLYWYRQTLGQGPEFLTYFQNEAQLEKSRLLSDRFSAERPKGSFSTLEIQRTEQGDSAMYLCASSLEDSYNEQFFGPGTRLTVL.

This clone appeared once. The chain carries TRBV7-3 and TRBJ2-2, with 7 nucleotides matching TRBD1. CDR3 length: 16 residues. CDR1 is SGHTA, CDR2 FQGTGA, per germline. The V segment lost 4 bases and the J segment 1 base; nucleotides outside the gene matches: 6. The CDR3 sequence is CASSSLGGENTGELFF. The CDR3 region has the DNA TGTGCCAGCAGCTCCTTAGGGGGCGAGAACACCGGGGAGCTGTTTTTT.

V and J are TRBV7-6 and TRBJ2-7, with D perhaps TRBD1 (5 bases). V lost 5 bases, J lost 2 bases, and 13 bases lay in between. The CDR3 loop spans 14 amino acids. CDR1 is SGHVS and CDR2 is FNYEAQ in the germline V gene. CDR3 nucleotides: TGTGCCAGCAGCGAGGACATCTTGACCTACGAGCAGTACTTC. Translating it yields CASSEDILTYEQYF.